This T cell receptor (beta chain) is drawn from a study of blood T cells in healthy people across ages. To note about this clonotype: Antigen: not known. A junction boundary mismatches the germline segment, possibly from a read error.

Regarding the study as a whole: A roughly linear age-dependent decrease characterized TCR beta diversity per million T cells. Whereas aged donors had fewer naive CD4+ cells, long-lived donors had more of them and higher diversity.

It was with a sample-barcoded 5' primer and a J-beta primer mix that a second PCR of about 6 to 11 cycles was run. Using its own MiXCR run on the 5' RACE reads, TCRdb lists one record per CDR3 protein. There are roughly 1.7 million distinct CDR3 sequences in the sample; almost 35% occur only once, and about 11% lies in the top ten. The clonotype comes from a woman in her 30s in good health. Material for sequencing was blood.

For the CDR3, the DNA is TGTGCCAGCAGGGATAGCGGGGGAGGATACAATAAGCAGTTCTTC. Amino acid sequence: CASRDSGGGYNKQFF. The chain couples TRBV2 to TRBJ2-1; 9 bases fit TRBD2. The CDR3 consists of 15 residues. Germline CDR1 SNHLY, CDR2 FYNNEI. The variable domain in full, with the rest retrieved from reference TRBV2 and TRBJ2-1, is EPEVTQTPSHQVTQMGQEVILRCVPISNHLYFYWYRQILGQKVEFLVSFYNNEISEKSEIFDDQFSVERPDGSNFTLKIRSTKLEDSAMYFCASRDSGGGYNKQFFGPGTRLTVL.